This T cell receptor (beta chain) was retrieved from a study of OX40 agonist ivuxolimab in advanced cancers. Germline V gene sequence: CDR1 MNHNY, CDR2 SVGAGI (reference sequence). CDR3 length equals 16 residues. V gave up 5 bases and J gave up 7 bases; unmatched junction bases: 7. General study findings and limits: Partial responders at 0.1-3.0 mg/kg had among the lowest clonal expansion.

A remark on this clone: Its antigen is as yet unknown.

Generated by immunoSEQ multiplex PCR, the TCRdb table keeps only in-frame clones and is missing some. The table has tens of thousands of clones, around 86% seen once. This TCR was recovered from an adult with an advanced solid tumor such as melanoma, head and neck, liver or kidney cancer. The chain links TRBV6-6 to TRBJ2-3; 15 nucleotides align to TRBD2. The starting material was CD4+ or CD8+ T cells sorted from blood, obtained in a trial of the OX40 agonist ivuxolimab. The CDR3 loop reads CASSKGLAGGDHTQYF. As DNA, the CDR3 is TGTGCCAGCAGTAAGGGACTAGCGGGGGGAGATCATACGCAGTATTTT.